The rows below give T cell receptor beta chains drawn from one sample of a study of CD8 T cells in ankylosing spondylitis. TCRdb ran MiXCR on the 5' RACE reads and lists one entry per CDR3 protein. The repertoire holds around 430,000 distinct CDR3 sequences, with 17% as singletons. The sample comprised blood, either unsorted or a sorted T cell fraction (not recorded which). These receptors were obtained from a male donor with ankylosing spondylitis. Each CDR3 is given with its conserved first and last residue. Fields, in order: D gene, J gene, clone size, V gene, CDR3 DNA, CDR3 protein. The D gene is left open where the match is weak. Only part of the rows carry a size: once, few, many, or a class if the clone is expanded.

D gene: .
J gene: TRBJ2-3
clone size: .
V gene: TRBV4-3
CDR3 DNA: TGCGCCAGCAGCCGGAAACGGGACCGCCAAGGGGAAAGCACAGATACGCAGTATTTT
CDR3 protein: CASSRKRDRQGESTDTQYF

D gene: .
J gene: TRBJ2-1
clone size: .
V gene: TRBV4-1
CDR3 DNA: TGCGCCAGCAGCCAAGTGGGCGGTAGCTCCTACAATGAGCAGTTCTTC
CDR3 protein: CASSQVGGSSYNEQFF

D gene: .
J gene: TRBJ1-1
clone size: few
V gene: TRBV7-9
CDR3 DNA: TGTGCCAGCAGCTCGGTGAACACTGAAGCTTTCTTT
CDR3 protein: CASSSVNTEAFF

D gene: .
J gene: TRBJ1-5
clone size: few
V gene: TRBV12-3/TRBV12-4
CDR3 DNA: TGTGCCAGCAGTTGGACAGACAATCAGCCCCAGCATTTT
CDR3 protein: CASSWTDNQPQHF

D gene: .
J gene: TRBJ2-7
clone size: few
V gene: TRBV5-1
CDR3 DNA: TGCGCCAGCAGGGAAAGGACCGGGACGCAGCTGGCCCAGCAGTACTTC
CDR3 protein: CASRERTGTQLAQQYF

D gene: .
J gene: TRBJ2-6
clone size: few
V gene: TRBV27
CDR3 DNA: TGTGCCAGCAGTTTCAGGACCTCTGGGGCCAACGTCCTGACTTTC
CDR3 protein: CASSFRTSGANVLTF

D gene: .
J gene: TRBJ2-2
clone size: few
V gene: TRBV29-1
CDR3 DNA: TGCAGCGTTCGGCATCTGAACACCGGGGAGCTGTTTTTT
CDR3 protein: CSVRHLNTGELFF

D gene: .
J gene: TRBJ2-5
clone size: many
V gene: TRBV5-1
CDR3 DNA: TGCGCCAGCAGCACCAGGACAAGTCAAGAGACCCAGTACTTC
CDR3 protein: CASSTRTSQETQYF

D gene: .
J gene: TRBJ1-2
clone size: .
V gene: TRBV25-1
CDR3 DNA: TGTGCCAGCAGTGAGCCGGGACGGAAAGGCTACACCTTC
CDR3 protein: CASSEPGRKGYTF

D gene: TRBD2
J gene: TRBJ2-1
clone size: many
V gene: TRBV20-1
CDR3 DNA: TGCAGTGCCCCCCGGCTAGCGGGAGGTAAGAGCTCCTACAATGAGCAGTTCTTC
CDR3 protein: CSAPRLAGGKSSYNEQFF

D gene: .
J gene: TRBJ1-4
clone size: .
V gene: TRBV5-1
CDR3 DNA: TGCGCCAGCAGCTTGTCTAGCGCTAATGAAAAACTGTTTTTT
CDR3 protein: CASSLSSANEKLFF

D gene: .
J gene: TRBJ2-1
clone size: many
V gene: TRBV5-1
CDR3 DNA: TGCGCCAGCAGCTCCCAGCGGGCGGGGAACAATGAGCAGTTCTTC
CDR3 protein: CASSSQRAGNNEQFF

D gene: TRBD1
J gene: TRBJ1-5
clone size: .
V gene: TRBV5-1
CDR3 DNA: TGCGCCAGCAGCCCCGACAGGGGATCGGATCAGCCCCAGCATTTT
CDR3 protein: CASSPDRGSDQPQHF

D gene: TRBD1
J gene: TRBJ2-5
clone size: .
V gene: TRBV29-1
CDR3 DNA: TGCAGCGCAGAGGGACAGACTAAAGAGACCCAGTACTTC
CDR3 protein: CSAEGQTKETQYF

D gene: .
J gene: TRBJ2-2
clone size: .
V gene: TRBV7-9
CDR3 DNA: TGTGCCAGCAGGTCGGGGCAGATAAGGAACACCGGGGAGCTGTTTTTT
CDR3 protein: CASRSGQIRNTGELFF

D gene: TRBD2
J gene: TRBJ2-5
clone size: many
V gene: TRBV12-3/TRBV12-4
CDR3 DNA: TGTGCCAGCAAGCGGGGTACCGAAGCGTGGCAAGAGACCCAGTACTTC
CDR3 protein: CASKRGTEAWQETQYF

D gene: .
J gene: TRBJ2-7
clone size: .
V gene: TRBV20-1
CDR3 DNA: TGCAGTGCTTCGGGAGTTGTGGTGTACGAGCAGTACTTC
CDR3 protein: CSASGVVVYEQYF

D gene: .
J gene: TRBJ2-3
clone size: .
V gene: TRBV24-1
CDR3 DNA: TGTGCCACCAGTGATTTAGCCTTTGCGGGCACAGATACGCAGTATTTT
CDR3 protein: CATSDLAFAGTDTQYF

D gene: TRBD1
J gene: TRBJ1-1
clone size: .
V gene: TRBV10-1
CDR3 DNA: TGCGCCAGCAGGAGACAGGGTTGGGACACTGAAGCTTTCTTT
CDR3 protein: CASRRQGWDTEAFF

D gene: TRBD1
J gene: TRBJ1-5
clone size: .
V gene: TRBV20-1
CDR3 DNA: TGCTGTGCTACAGATACGACAGGGCCTAGCAATCAGCCCCAGCATTTT
CDR3 protein: CCATDTTGPSNQPQHF